The sequence of this T cell receptor beta chain was determined in a study of T cell changes during pregnancy in multiple sclerosis. Profiled with immunoSEQ multiplex PCR; TCRdb holds only in-frame clones, not every one. The sample has 90,000 or so clones; 94% are singletons. Specimen: peripheral blood, collected after pregnancy. This TCR derives from a female donor in good health, enrolled as a control in a pregnancy study.

For the CDR3, the DNA is TGTGCCAGCAGTGATTCTGTTGGGGGGGAGCAGTACTTC. Encoded protein: CASSDSVGGEQYF. The chain is built from TRBV2 and TRBJ2-7; TRBD2 is a possible D gene (6 bases). The CDR3 runs to 13 residues. Trimming took off 3 bases at V and 7 bases at J, with 13 bases between the two ends. Germline CDR1 SNHLY, CDR2 FYNNEI.